These 4 T cell receptor beta chains were sequenced from one sample in a study of OX40 agonist ivuxolimab in advanced cancers. Sequencing was performed with immunoSEQ multiplex PCR; in TCRdb, only in-frame clones are kept and a portion is missing. The data hold 50,000 or so clones, with approximately 90% observed a single time. Sequenced here: CD4+ or CD8+ T cells sorted from blood, sampled in a trial of the OX40 agonist ivuxolimab. The receptors originated from an adult with an advanced solid tumor such as melanoma, head and neck, liver or kidney cancer.

The table lists this clone with a count of one. The chain links TRBV6-1 to TRBJ1-3; D unclear. Germline CDR1 is MNHNS and CDR2 is SASEGT. Trimming cost V 0 bases and J 4 bases, with 13 bases left between them. The CDR3 runs to 16 residues. The CDR3 nucleotides read TGTGCCAGCAGTGAAGCTTTGCCCTACCGGGGAAACACCATATATTTT. Amino acid sequence: CASSEALPYRGNTIYF.

This rearrangement joins TRBV6-5 to TRBJ2-1; D gene uncertain. Germline CDR1 MNHEY, CDR2 SVGAGI. The CDR3 has 14 residues. V lost 6 bases, J lost 2 bases, and 11 bases lay in between. As DNA, the CDR3 is TGTGCCAGCAGCCCCGCCCCCCCCTACAATGAGCAGTTCTTC. Encoded protein: CASSPAPPYNEQFF.

CDR3 in DNA: TGTGCCAGCAGCTTAGAAGGGACTAGCCTTTTAGGCGAGCAGTACTTC. This codes for CASSLEGTSLLGEQYF. The genes are TRBV7-8 and TRBJ2-7; 9 bases agree with TRBD2. This CDR3 region has 16 residues. Germline CDR1 and CDR2: SGHVS and FQNEAQ. The J segment lost 6 bases and the V segment lost 1 base, leaving 10 bases of the junction unmatched.

The V and J genes are TRBV27 and TRBJ2-1; D is uncertain. The CDR3 sequence is 11 residues long. Trimming shortened V by 7 bases and J by 8 bases, and 9 bases separated the two germline ends. Per the germline V gene, CDR1 is MNHEY and CDR2 is SMNVEV (reference sequence). The DNA of the CDR3 is TGTGCCAGCACAACTGGCCATGAGCAGTTCTTC. Its protein is CASTTGHEQFF.